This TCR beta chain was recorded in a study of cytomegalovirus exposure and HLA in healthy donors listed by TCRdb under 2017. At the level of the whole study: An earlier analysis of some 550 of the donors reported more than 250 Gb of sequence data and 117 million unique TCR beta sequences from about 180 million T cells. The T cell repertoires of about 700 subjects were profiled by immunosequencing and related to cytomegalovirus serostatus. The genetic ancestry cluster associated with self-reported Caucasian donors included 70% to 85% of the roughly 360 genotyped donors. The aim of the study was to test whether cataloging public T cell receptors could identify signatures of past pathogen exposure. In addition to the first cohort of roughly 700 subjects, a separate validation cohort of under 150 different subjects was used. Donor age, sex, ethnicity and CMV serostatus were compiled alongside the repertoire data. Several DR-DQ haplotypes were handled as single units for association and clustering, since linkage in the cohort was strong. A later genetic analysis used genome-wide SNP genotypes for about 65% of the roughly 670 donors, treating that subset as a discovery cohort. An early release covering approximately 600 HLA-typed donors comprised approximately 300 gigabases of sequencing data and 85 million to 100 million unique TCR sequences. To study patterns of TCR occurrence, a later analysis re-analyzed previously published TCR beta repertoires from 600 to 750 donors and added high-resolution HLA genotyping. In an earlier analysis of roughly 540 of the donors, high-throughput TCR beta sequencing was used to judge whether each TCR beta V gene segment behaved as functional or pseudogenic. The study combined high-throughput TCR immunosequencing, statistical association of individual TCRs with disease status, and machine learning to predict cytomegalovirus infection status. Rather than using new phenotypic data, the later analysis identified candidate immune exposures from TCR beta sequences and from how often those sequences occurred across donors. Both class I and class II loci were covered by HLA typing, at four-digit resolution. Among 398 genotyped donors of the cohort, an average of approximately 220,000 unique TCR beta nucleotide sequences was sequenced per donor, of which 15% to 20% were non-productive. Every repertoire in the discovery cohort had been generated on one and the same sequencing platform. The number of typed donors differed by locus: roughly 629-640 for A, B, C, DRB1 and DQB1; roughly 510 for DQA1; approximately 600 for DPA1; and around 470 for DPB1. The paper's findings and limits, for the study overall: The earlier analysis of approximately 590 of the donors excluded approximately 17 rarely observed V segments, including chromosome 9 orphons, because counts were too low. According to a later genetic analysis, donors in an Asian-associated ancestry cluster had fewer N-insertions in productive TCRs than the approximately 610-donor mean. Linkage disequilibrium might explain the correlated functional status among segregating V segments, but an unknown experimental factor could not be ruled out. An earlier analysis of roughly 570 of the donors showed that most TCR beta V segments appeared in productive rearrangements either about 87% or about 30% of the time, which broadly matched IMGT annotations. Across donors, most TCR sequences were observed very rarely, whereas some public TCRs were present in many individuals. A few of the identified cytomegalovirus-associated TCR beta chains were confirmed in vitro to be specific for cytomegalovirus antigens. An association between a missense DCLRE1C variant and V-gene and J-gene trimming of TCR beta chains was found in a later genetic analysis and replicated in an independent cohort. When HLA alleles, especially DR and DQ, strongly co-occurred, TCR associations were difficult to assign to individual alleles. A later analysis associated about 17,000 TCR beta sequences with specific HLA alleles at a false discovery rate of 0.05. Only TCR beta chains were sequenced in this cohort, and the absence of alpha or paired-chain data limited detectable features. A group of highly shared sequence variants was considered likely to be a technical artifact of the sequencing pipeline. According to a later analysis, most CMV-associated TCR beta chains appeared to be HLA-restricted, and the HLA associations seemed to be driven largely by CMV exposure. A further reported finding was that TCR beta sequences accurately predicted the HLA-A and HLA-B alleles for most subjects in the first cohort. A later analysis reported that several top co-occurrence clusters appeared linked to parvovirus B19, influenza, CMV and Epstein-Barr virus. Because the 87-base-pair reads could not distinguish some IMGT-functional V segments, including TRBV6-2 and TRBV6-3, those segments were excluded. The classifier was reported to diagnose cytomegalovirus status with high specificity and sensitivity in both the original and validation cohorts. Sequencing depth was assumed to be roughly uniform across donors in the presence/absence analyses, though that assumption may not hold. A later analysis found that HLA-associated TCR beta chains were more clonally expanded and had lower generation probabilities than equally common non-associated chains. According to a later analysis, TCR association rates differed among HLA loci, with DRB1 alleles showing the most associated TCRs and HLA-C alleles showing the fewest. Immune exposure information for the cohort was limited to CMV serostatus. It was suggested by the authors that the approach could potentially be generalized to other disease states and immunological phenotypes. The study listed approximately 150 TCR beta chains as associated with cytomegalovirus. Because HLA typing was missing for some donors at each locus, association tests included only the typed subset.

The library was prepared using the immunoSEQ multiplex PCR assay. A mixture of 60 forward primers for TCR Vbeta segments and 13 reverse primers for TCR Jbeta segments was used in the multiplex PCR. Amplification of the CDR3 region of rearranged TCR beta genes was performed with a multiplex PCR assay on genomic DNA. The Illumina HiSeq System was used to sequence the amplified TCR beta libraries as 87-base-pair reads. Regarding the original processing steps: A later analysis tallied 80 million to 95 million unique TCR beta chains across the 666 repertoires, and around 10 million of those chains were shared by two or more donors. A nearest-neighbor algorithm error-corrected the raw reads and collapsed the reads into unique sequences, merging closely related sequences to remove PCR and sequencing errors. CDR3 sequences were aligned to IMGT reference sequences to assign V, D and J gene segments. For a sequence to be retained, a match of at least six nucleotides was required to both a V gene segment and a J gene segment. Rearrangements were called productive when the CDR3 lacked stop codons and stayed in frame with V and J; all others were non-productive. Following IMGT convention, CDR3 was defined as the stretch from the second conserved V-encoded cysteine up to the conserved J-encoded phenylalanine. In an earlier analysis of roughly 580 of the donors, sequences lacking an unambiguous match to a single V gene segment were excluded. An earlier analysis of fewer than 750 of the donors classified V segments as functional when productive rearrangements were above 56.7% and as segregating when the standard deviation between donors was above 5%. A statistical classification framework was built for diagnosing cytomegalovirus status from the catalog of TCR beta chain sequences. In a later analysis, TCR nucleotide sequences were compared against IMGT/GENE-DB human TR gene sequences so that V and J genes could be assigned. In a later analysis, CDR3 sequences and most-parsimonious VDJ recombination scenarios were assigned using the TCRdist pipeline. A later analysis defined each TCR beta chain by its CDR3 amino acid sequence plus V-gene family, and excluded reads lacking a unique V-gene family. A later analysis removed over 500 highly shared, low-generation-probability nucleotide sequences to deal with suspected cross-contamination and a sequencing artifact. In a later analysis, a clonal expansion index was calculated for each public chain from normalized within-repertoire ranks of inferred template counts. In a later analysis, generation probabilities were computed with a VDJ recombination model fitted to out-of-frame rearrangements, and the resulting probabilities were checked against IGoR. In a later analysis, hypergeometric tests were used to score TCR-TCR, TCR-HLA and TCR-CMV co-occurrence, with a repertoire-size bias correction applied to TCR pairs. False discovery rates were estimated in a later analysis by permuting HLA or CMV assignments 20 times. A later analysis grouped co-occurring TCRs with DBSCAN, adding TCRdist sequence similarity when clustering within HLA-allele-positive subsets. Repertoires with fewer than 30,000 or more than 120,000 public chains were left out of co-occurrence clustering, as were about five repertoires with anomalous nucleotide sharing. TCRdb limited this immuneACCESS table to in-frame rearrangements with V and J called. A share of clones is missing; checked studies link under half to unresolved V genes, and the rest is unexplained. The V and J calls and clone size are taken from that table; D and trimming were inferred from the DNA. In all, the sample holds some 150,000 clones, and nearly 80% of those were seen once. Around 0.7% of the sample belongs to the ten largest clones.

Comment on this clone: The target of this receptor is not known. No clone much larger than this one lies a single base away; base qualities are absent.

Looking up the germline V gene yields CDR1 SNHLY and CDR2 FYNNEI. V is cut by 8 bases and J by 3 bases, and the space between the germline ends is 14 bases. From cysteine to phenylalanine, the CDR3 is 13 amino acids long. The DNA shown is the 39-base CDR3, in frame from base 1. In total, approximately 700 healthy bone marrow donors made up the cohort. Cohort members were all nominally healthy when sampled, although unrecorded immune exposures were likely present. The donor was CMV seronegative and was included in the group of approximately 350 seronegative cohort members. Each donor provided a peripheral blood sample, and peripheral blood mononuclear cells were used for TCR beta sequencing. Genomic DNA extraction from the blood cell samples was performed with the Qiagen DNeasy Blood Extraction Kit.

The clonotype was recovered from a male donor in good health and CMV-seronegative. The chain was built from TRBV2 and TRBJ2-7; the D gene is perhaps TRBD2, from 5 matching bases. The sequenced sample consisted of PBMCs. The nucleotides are TGTGCCAGCTACGAGGATCGGGGCTACGAGCAGTACTTC. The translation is CASYEDRGYEQYF.